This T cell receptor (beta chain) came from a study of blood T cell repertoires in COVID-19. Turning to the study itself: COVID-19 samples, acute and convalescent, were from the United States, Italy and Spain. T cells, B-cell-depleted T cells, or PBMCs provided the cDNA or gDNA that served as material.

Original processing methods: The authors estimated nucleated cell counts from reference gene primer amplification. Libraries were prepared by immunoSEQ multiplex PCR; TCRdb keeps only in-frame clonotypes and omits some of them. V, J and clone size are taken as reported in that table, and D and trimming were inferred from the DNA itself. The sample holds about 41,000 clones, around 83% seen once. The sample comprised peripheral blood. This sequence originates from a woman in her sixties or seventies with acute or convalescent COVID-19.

The CDR3 region has the DNA TGTGCCAGCAGCCAAGCGGGAGGGTATCAGCCCCAGCATTTT. Protein: CASSQAGGYQPQHF. The rearrangement uses TRBV3-1 (or the pseudogene TRBV3-2) and TRBJ1-5; D is unclear. Looked up from germline, CDR1 is LGHDT and CDR2 is YNNKEL (reference sequence). The CDR3 is 14 residues long. V lost 1 base to trimming and J lost 5 bases, with 9 bases between them.